Listed below are T cell receptor beta chains from one sample, sequenced in a study of cytomegalovirus exposure and HLA in healthy donors. The assay was immunoSEQ multiplex PCR, and TCRdb's table has in-frame clones only and misses some. The data contain fewer than 200,000 clones, roughly 80% of them seen just once; the ten biggest clones take up over 0.65%. Sequencing was performed on PBMCs. These receptors originate from a woman aged 18-30 years in good health and CMV-seronegative. Both conserved end residues are part of each CDR3.

>14|TRBV18
CASSPPGAAGGYTF
>15|TRBV19
CASSLKQGAFEKLFF
>16|TRBV15
CATSRDSSGYTDTQYF
>17|TRBV25-1
CASSPRRGQGAADTQYF
>15|TRBV27
CASSSRTGVNTEAFF
>17|TRBV5-1
CASSLGPTHSKAYEQYF
>16|TRBV19
CASSNQIRDRGEKLFF
>11|TRBV10-1
CASSEGHDLHF
>13|TRBV9
CASSVTGGAEAFF
>17|TRBV7-8
CASSPPRRGGRDHEQFF
>13|TRBV6-1
CASSEGPTGELFF
>13|TRBV29-1
CSGQRDRGYEQYF
>12|TRBV14
CASSHTGSRQYF
>11|TRBV6-4
CAPQDSFVAFF
>15|TRBV27
CASSLAGGGWNTIYF
>16|TRBV4-3
CASSQEGGSLAYTQYF
>17|TRBV27
CASSFGLAGHNTDTQYF
>16|TRBV7-9
CSSSEPGDSGANVLTF
>12|TRBV30
CAWSSAGVEAFF
>15|TRBV5-6
CASSLMGGFNTEAFF
>14|TRBV9
CASSRSGSRETQYF
>17|TRBV5-1
CASSLRTSGSNLDEQFF
>14|TRBV28
CASSRLSGAYEQYF
>12|TRBV10-2
CASHRQYNEQFF
>14|TRBV7-8
CASSLVGAGETQYF
>12|TRBV6-6
CASSPRGDEQFF
>14|TRBV6-5
CASSDGQGAREQYF
>16|TRBV5-1
CASSPGTKGSYNEQFF
>16|TRBV18
CASSPPDYPNSDEQFF
>14|TRBV18
CASSRQGGGKEQYF
>14|TRBV2
CASSLSPFLYGYTF
>13|TRBV28
CASSWGTAYEQYF
>16|TRBV6-1
CASSAGGVDRGYEQYF
>15|TRBV7-8
CASSPNEVPNQPQHF
>16|TRBV19
CASRLQGASGANVLTF
>15|TRBV9
CASSVRTDSGNTIYF
>19|TRBV27
CASSHTGGIRTATNEKLFF
>11|TRBV20-1
CSARYSNEQFF
>16|TRBV5-6
CASSKGTSGRAGEQFF
>17|TRBV28
CASSFFIPKPADTEAFF
>13|TRBV6-6
CASSYSTWEKLFF
>15|TRBV5-5
CASSLVSGESYGYTF
>15|TRBV6-6
CASSRETATIYEQYF
>15|TRBV5-1
CASSRGQGGSYEQYF
>19|TRBV27
CASSLYPGLAGGFTDTQYF
>16|TRBV9
CASSVSGGSGTGELFF
>13|TRBV6-4
CASSETGDYGYTF
>16|TRBV4-2
CASSQTAGGETGELFF
>13|TRBV6-5
CASRRHTGNTIYF
>15|TRBV7-6
CASSLGHYSYNEQFF
>14|TRBV10-3
CAIRSTEQNTEAFF
>20|TRBV9
CASSVPLAGVFSNLNYEQYF
>13|TRBV7-7
CASSLEFQGEQYF
>17|TRBV7-9
CASSLLAGGPRVNEQFF
>14|TRBV7-9
CSSSFYSVSYEQYF